This is a list of T cell receptor beta chains from one sample in a study of blood T cell repertoires in COVID-19. TCRdb keeps only in-frame clones here, not all; method: immunoSEQ multiplex PCR. This repertoire shows about 220,000 clones, approximately 83% found once; its top ten account for around 3.1%. The sequenced sample consisted of peripheral blood. All receptors come from a woman in her thirties who had recovered from COVID-19. The CDR3 runs from the conserved cysteine through the conserved F or W. A D gene is named only where the DNA matches it firmly. Part of the rows lack a size; the others show once, few, many or a class for expanded clones.

clone_size,v_call,j_call,d_call,cdr3_aa,cdr3_nt
.,TRBV28,TRBJ2-1,TRBD2,CASSLRTSGSGYNEQFF,TGTGCCAGCAGTTTAAGGACTAGCGGGAGTGGCTACAATGAGCAGTTCTTC
.,TRBV18,TRBJ1-1,TRBD1,CASSPRGTGAANTEAFF,TGTGCCAGCTCACCACGGGGAACAGGGGCTGCGAACACTGAAGCTTTCTTT
.,TRBV7-2,TRBJ2-7,TRBD2,CASSFRGLAGGGQYF,TGTGCCAGCAGCTTTCGGGGACTAGCGGGAGGGGGGCAGTACTTC
.,TRBV21-1,TRBJ2-5,.,CASSKLSGETQYF,TGTGCCAGCAGCAAATTGAGCGGAGAGACCCAGTACTTC
.,TRBV10-1,TRBJ2-7,TRBD2,CASSDRKRGSYEQYF,TGCGCCAGCAGTGATCGTAAGCGGGGGTCCTACGAGCAGTACTTC
.,TRBV10-3,TRBJ2-1,TRBD2,CAISESAAGAYNEQFF,TGTGCCATCAGTGAGTCGGCAGCGGGAGCTTACAATGAGCAGTTCTTC
.,TRBV12-3/TRBV12-4,TRBJ1-2,TRBD1,CASRTGGNYGYTF,TGTGCCAGCCGGACAGGGGGTAACTATGGCTACACCTTC
.,TRBV27,TRBJ2-1,.,CASSWGSVGYNEQFF,TGTGCCAGCAGTTGGGGCAGCGTGGGGTACAATGAGCAGTTCTTC
.,TRBV7-2,TRBJ2-1,TRBD1,CASSLQGQGGYNEQFF,TGTGCCAGCAGCCTCCAGGGACAGGGGGGTTACAATGAGCAGTTCTTC
once,TRBV14,TRBJ1-1,.,CASSHLPGHTEAFF,TGTGCCAGCAGCCATCTCCCAGGCCACACTGAAGCTTTCTTT
.,TRBV6-5,TRBJ2-7,TRBD1,CASSYGQGNYEQYF,TGTGCCAGCAGTTACGGACAGGGTAACTACGAGCAGTACTTC
.,TRBV30,TRBJ1-2,.,CALPQKTNYGYTF,TGTGCCTTGCCTCAGAAAACTAACTATGGCTACACCTTC
.,TRBV11-2,TRBJ2-7,TRBD1,CASSRGQGKEGQYF,TGTGCCAGCAGCAGGGGACAGGGAAAGGAAGGGCAGTACTTC
.,TRBV19,TRBJ2-3,TRBD1,CASSRQGDTDTQYF,TGTGCCAGTAGTAGACAGGGGGATACAGATACGCAGTATTTT
.,TRBV5-6,TRBJ1-4,.,CASSLGGLYNEKLFF,TGTGCCAGCAGCTTGGGGGGACTCTATAATGAAAAACTGTTTTTT
.,TRBV7-9,TRBJ1-1,.,CASSRLTMNTEAFF,TGTGCCAGCAGCCGTCTTACTATGAACACTGAAGCTTTCTTT
.,TRBV7-3,TRBJ2-1,TRBD1,CASSPSRDRMNEQFF,TGTGCCAGCAGCCCCTCCCGGGACAGGATGAATGAGCAGTTCTTC
.,TRBV11-2,TRBJ2-1,TRBD1,CASSSVRTGGIDEQFF,TGTGCCAGCAGCTCAGTTAGGACAGGGGGCATAGATGAGCAGTTCTTC
.,TRBV15,TRBJ2-3,.,CATSYSRLVSTDTQYF,TGTGCCACCAGCTACAGCCGATTAGTTAGCACAGATACGCAGTATTTT
.,TRBV15,TRBJ1-2,.,CATSREGGNYGYTF,TGTGCCACCAGCAGAGAGGGGGGGAACTATGGCTACACCTTC
once,TRBV5-6,TRBJ2-7,TRBD2,CASSPGLAGWETQYF,TGTGCCAGCAGCCCGGGACTAGCGGGTTGGGAAACGCAGTACTTC
.,TRBV14,TRBJ1-2,TRBD1,CASSQYDRVHSYTF,TGTGCCAGCAGCCAGTACGACAGGGTACATAGCTACACCTTC
.,TRBV5-1,TRBJ1-2,TRBD1,CASSGRTGYYGYTF,TGCGCCAGCAGCGGAAGGACAGGGTATTATGGCTACACCTTC
.,TRBV5-1,TRBJ2-5,TRBD2,CASSPGLAGQETQYF,TGCGCCAGCAGCCCGGGACTAGCGGGTCAAGAGACCCAGTACTTC
.,TRBV19,TRBJ2-5,.,CASSTSSQGRGTQYF,TGTGCCAGTAGTACCTCTTCTCAGGGGCGAGGGACCCAGTACTTC
once,TRBV5-1,TRBJ2-7,.,CASSAGILYEQYF,TGCGCCAGCAGCGCCGGGATCCTCTACGAGCAGTACTTC
.,TRBV11-2,TRBJ2-7,TRBD2,CASSPGGEYEQYF,TGTGCCAGCAGCCCGGGAGGAGAGTACGAGCAGTACTTC
.,TRBV19,TRBJ2-7,TRBD1,CASTPGQGGYEQYF,TGTGCCAGTACCCCGGGACAGGGAGGCTACGAGCAGTACTTC
.,TRBV28,TRBJ1-2,.,CASSFGGIGYGYTF,TGTGCCAGCAGTTTCGGGGGAATCGGGTATGGCTACACCTTC
.,TRBV10-3,TRBJ2-7,.,CAISESSYEQYF,TGTGCCATCAGTGAGTCCAGCTACGAGCAGTACTTC
few,TRBV18,TRBJ1-6,.,CASSPAGRDNSPLHF,TGTGCCAGCTCACCAGCAGGCAGGGATAATTCACCCCTCCACTTT
.,TRBV5-5,TRBJ2-5,.,CASSFSGASGLNPQETQYF,TGTGCCAGCAGCTTTTCGGGGGCTAGCGGCCTCAACCCCCAAGAGACCCAGTACTTC
.,TRBV5-4,TRBJ1-2,.,CASSLSTSGGYTF,TGTGCCAGCAGCTTGTCCACTTCGGGAGGCTACACCTTC
few,TRBV7-9,TRBJ2-5,TRBD2,CASSLQREWETQYF,TGTGCCAGCAGCTTACAGCGGGAGTGGGAGACCCAGTACTTC
.,TRBV5-1,TRBJ2-1,TRBD2,CASSMRGGPNEQFF,TGCGCCAGCAGTATGCGGGGGGGGCCCAATGAGCAGTTCTTC
.,TRBV7-2,TRBJ2-7,TRBD1,CASSFPTGGTDEQYF,TGTGCCAGCAGCTTTCCGACAGGGGGAACGGACGAGCAGTACTTC
.,TRBV3-1/TRBV3-2,TRBJ2-2,TRBD2,CASSHVAGASGELFF,TGTGCCAGCAGCCATGTAGCGGGAGCCTCCGGGGAGCTGTTTTTT
.,TRBV14,TRBJ2-4,TRBD1,CASSQGGQGGNIQYF,TGTGCCAGCAGCCAAGGGGGACAGGGAGGAAACATTCAGTACTTC
once,TRBV20-1,TRBJ2-7,.,CSASYQGGEQYF,TGCAGTGCTAGTTATCAGGGGGGCGAGCAGTACTTC
.,TRBV7-9,TRBJ2-7,.,CASSPTGYSSYEQYF,TGTGCCAGCAGCCCCACAGGGTACTCCTCCTACGAGCAGTACTTC
.,TRBV27,TRBJ2-7,TRBD2,CASSPAGGIEQYF,TGTGCCAGCAGCCCCGCGGGGGGCATTGAGCAGTACTTC
few,TRBV2,TRBJ2-7,TRBD1,CASSRGGRGLEQYF,TGTGCCAGCAGTCGAGGTGGCAGGGGGCTCGAGCAGTACTTC
.,TRBV10-1,TRBJ2-1,.,CASSEGRHATDNEQFF,TGCGCCAGCAGTGAGGGTCGTCATGCGACTGACAATGAGCAGTTCTTC
.,TRBV19,TRBJ1-2,.,CASNELGSRPGYTF,TGTGCCAGTAACGAGCTCGGGAGCCGGCCGGGCTACACCTTC
.,TRBV4-1,TRBJ2-1,TRBD2,CASSQGGAGGGLNEQFF,TGCGCCAGCAGCCAAGGCGGGGCGGGAGGAGGATTGAATGAGCAGTTCTTC
.,TRBV5-1,TRBJ2-7,TRBD1,CASSRQGTSYEQYF,TGCGCCAGCAGCAGACAGGGTACGTCCTACGAGCAGTACTTC
.,TRBV6-6,TRBJ1-6,TRBD1,CASSYSLRDSIFF,TGTGCCAGCAGTTACTCACTCCGGGACAGCATCTTTTTT
.,TRBV11-1,TRBJ2-3,TRBD2,CASSLGLAASTDTQYF,TGTGCCAGCAGCTTAGGCCTAGCGGCTAGCACAGATACGCAGTATTTT
once,TRBV6-5,TRBJ1-1,.,CASRVDSTLNTEAFF,TGTGCCAGCAGGGTGGACAGCACCCTGAACACTGAAGCTTTCTTT
few,TRBV5-1,TRBJ2-7,TRBD2,CASSTGTSGDEQYF,TGCGCCAGCAGCACCGGGACTAGCGGAGACGAGCAGTACTTC
.,TRBV9,TRBJ2-3,TRBD2,CASSVEPGVSGGWDTQYF,TGTGCCAGCAGCGTAGAACCCGGCGTGAGCGGGGGGTGGGATACGCAGTATTTT
.,TRBV28,TRBJ1-2,.,CASSLVRVRPYGYTF,TGTGCCAGCAGCCTGGTCAGGGTGAGGCCCTATGGCTACACCTTC
.,TRBV5-8,TRBJ2-3,.,CASSLTFVADTQYF,TGTGCCAGCAGCCTTACATTCGTCGCAGATACGCAGTATTTT
.,TRBV19,TRBJ2-3,.,CASSSGGGSTSDTQYF,TGTGCCAGTAGTAGTGGGGGAGGCTCTACCTCAGATACGCAGTATTTT